Below are 21 T cell receptor beta chains sequenced from a single sample in a study of shared clonotypes between healthy human individuals. The naive CD8 population came from CD45RO-negative cells selected for CCR7, without terminally differentiated effector memory CD45RA+ cells. TCRdb's copy holds only in-frame clones and misses some; the assay was immunoSEQ multiplex PCR. This repertoire shows millions of clones, 90% to 95% found once; its top ten account for approximately 1.7%. Material for sequencing was naive CD8+ T cells from PBMCs. Receptors were obtained from a man in his late teens or twenties in good health. Some clones in this sample may be carry-over from other donors' samples.

This sequence joins TRBV13 and TRBJ1-5; TRBD1 matches 8 bases. After removal of 0 bases from V and 5 bases from J, the junction contained 6 bases not matched to a gene. The CDR3 contains 16 residues. Germline-derived CDR1 and CDR2 are PRHDT and FYEKMQ (reference sequence). CDR3 bases: TGTGCCAGCAGCTTAGGAGGACAGGGATGGGATCAGCCCCAGCATTTT. It yields the protein CASSLGGQGWDQPQHF. Looking up the rest from reference TRBV13 and TRBJ1-5 gives the full variable domain: AAGVIQSPRHLIKEKRETATLKCYPIPRHDTVYWYQQGPGQDPQFLISFYEKMQSDKGSIPDRFSAQQFSDYHSELNMSSLELGDSALYFCASSLGGQGWDQPQHFGDGTRLSIL.

The chain is built from TRBV5-6 and TRBJ2-5; D perhaps matches TRBD2 (6 bases). CDR3 length: 15 amino acids. V lost 0 bases, J lost 0 bases, and 9 bases lay in between. Per germline, CDR1 SGHDT and CDR2 YYEEEE. The CDR3 reads CASSLAGDYQETQYF. CDR3 DNA sequence: TGTGCCAGCAGCTTGGCCGGGGACTACCAAGAGACCCAGTACTTC.

The chain couples TRBV6-1 to TRBJ2-3; perhaps TRBD2 as D (6 bases). Trimming stripped 2 bases from V and 1 base from J, with 19 bases between. From germline, CDR1 is MNHNS and CDR2 SASEGT. The CDR3 has 18 amino acids. The CDR3 DNA follows: TGTGCCAGCAGTGAAAGACGGGGGTTAGTAGCGCGCACAGATACGCAGTATTTT. The encoded protein is CASSERRGLVARTDTQYF.

V gene TRBV27 combines with J gene TRBJ1-5; possibly TRBD1 for D (6 bases). The CDR3 is 14 amino acids. Per the germline V gene, CDR1 is MNHEY and CDR2 is SMNVEV (reference sequence). With 6 bases removed from V and 2 bases from J, the gap between germline ends came to 11 bases. The CDR3 nucleotides read TGTGCCAGCAGATTGGGACACGGCAATCAGCCCCAGCATTTT. Translated: CASRLGHGNQPQHF.

This clone occurred a few times. The chain uses TRBV11-2 and TRBJ1-3; 9 bases align to TRBD1. V shed 5 bases, J shed 3 bases, and the junction held 2 bases outside the gene matches. The CDR3 runs to 14 residues. CDR1 SGHAT and CDR2 FQNNGV come from the germline V gene. The CDR3 nucleotides read TGTGCCAGCAGCGCGACAGGGGGTGGAAACACCATATATTTT. Encoded protein: CASSATGGGNTIYF. The variable domain in full, with the rest retrieved from reference TRBV11-2 and TRBJ1-3, is EAGVAQSPRYKIIEKRQSVAFWCNPISGHATLYWYQQILGQGPKLLIQFQNNGVVDDSQLPKDRFSAERLKGVDSTLKIQPAKLEDSAVYLCASSATGGGNTIYFGEGSWLTVV.

V and J are TRBV5-4 and TRBJ2-7; 8 nucleotides match TRBD1. Germline V gives CDR1 SGHNT, CDR2 YYREEE (reference sequence). V dropped 2 bases and J dropped 0; count of bases not matched to a gene: 4. There are 15 residues in the CDR3. The CDR3, as DNA: TGTGCCAGCAGCTTCCGACAGGGGTCCTCCTACGAGCAGTACTTC. Translating it yields CASSFRQGSSYEQYF.

This clone has a single count. The V call is TRBV7-6, the J call TRBJ1-4, with 8 bases fitting TRBD1. CDR1 SGHVS and CDR2 FNYEAQ come from the germline V gene. V trimming: 1 base; J trimming: 5 bases; junction bases outside the gene matches: 3. The CDR3 contains 15 residues. The CDR3 DNA sequence: TGTGCCAGCAGCTTAGGACAGGGGAGGAATGAAAAACTGTTTTTT. It specifies CASSLGQGRNEKLFF.

V is TRBV9 and J is TRBJ2-5; D gene unclear. The CDR3 runs 16 residues. V lost 0 bases and J 2 bases, leaving 14 bases between the germline ends. Germline V lookup: CDR1 SGDLS, CDR2 YYNGEE. The CDR3 DNA sequence: TGTGCCAGCAGCGTAGGTGATCACCCCCTACAAGAGACCCAGTACTTC. Amino acid sequence: CASSVGDHPLQETQYF.

The chain joins TRBV7-8 to TRBJ2-7; tentatively, D is TRBD1 or TRBD2 (5 bases each). The CDR3 is 15 amino acids. Germline CDR1 reads SGHVS; CDR2 reads FQNEAQ. Trimming took off 2 bases at V and 4 bases at J, with 15 bases between the two ends. The CDR3 coding sequence is TGTGCCAGCAGCTTAAAGGCAGGGAGTATGTACGAGCAGTACTTC. Amino acid sequence: CASSLKAGSMYEQYF.

The chain joins TRBV4-1 to TRBJ2-7; D remains unclear. The ends were cut back, 4 bases at V and 5 bases at J, with 15 bases in the middle. This CDR3 contains 14 residues. Germline V gene lookup returns CDR1 MGHRA and CDR2 YSYEKL. This chain's CDR3 is CASSPWAEENEQYF. The CDR3 bases are TGCGCCAGCAGCCCCTGGGCAGAAGAAAACGAGCAGTACTTC.

The rearrangement links TRBV11-2 to TRBJ1-2; no clear D gene. The CDR3 spans 18 residues. V lost 1 base to trimming and J lost 0 bases, with 18 bases between them. The germline V gene has CDR1 SGHAT and CDR2 FQNNGV. In DNA, the CDR3 is TGTGCCAGCAGCTTAGGCGGTAGGGCCGAGTCCGCTAACTATGGCTACACCTTC. Translated: CASSLGGRAESANYGYTF.

The chain has TRBV7-3 and TRBJ2-2; D gene unclear. The CDR3 runs to 13 residues. Looked up from germline, CDR1 is SGHTA and CDR2 is FQGTGA. V was cut by 4 bases and J by 7 bases, with 10 bases left in between. The CDR3 DNA reads TGTGCCAGCAGCTCCGGATTTGACGGGGAGCTGTTTTTT. Translating it yields CASSSGFDGELFF. The whole variable domain, filled in from reference TRBV7-3 and TRBJ2-2, reads GAGVSQTPSNKVTEKGKYVELRCDPISGHTALYWYRQSLGQGPEFLIYFQGTGAADDSGLPNDRFFAVRPEGSVSTLKIQRTERGDSAVYLCASSSGFDGELFFGEGSRLTVL.

The chain couples TRBV6-1 to TRBJ2-7; D perhaps matches TRBD1 (5 bases). Trimming pared 7 bases from V and 2 bases from J, leaving 15 bases between. Germline loops: CDR1 MNHNS, CDR2 SASEGT. The CDR3 sequence is 14 residues long. Here the CDR3 reads CASMVRDRPYEQYF. For the CDR3, the DNA is TGTGCCAGCATGGTTAGAGACAGACCCTACGAGCAGTACTTC.

This chain connects TRBV7-9 to TRBJ2-3; 9 bases are a match to TRBD2. CDR3 size: 16 residues. V lost 8 bases and J lost 5; bases outside the gene matches: 14. Germline CDR1 is SEHNR and CDR2 is FQNEAQ (reference sequence). The DNA for the CDR3 is TGTGCCAGCGACTACCCGGGGCGGGAGGGTAAAGATACGCAGTATTTT. Protein sequence: CASDYPGREGKDTQYF. The full variable domain, rest sourced from reference TRBV7-9 and TRBJ2-3, is DTGVSQNPRHKITKRGQNVTFRCDPISEHNRLYWYRQTLGQGPEFLTYFQNEAQLEKSRLLSDRFSAERPKGSFSTLEIQRTEQGDSAMYLCASDYPGREGKDTQYFGPGTRLTVL.

This chain links TRBV6-5 with TRBJ1-1; D perhaps matches TRBD1 (5 bases). V was clipped by 7 bases and J by 7 bases, with 19 bases between them. The CDR3 totals 14 residues. CDR1 is MNHEY, CDR2 SVGAGI, per germline. CDR3 loop: CASKTNRGGGEAFF. The CDR3 region has the DNA TGTGCCAGCAAAACTAACCGGGGCGGAGGTGAAGCTTTCTTT.

The rearrangement links TRBV10-3 to TRBJ2-3; 7 nucleotides agree with TRBD1. Germline V gene lookup returns CDR1 ENHRY and CDR2 SYGVKD. The trim removed 3 bases at V and 5 bases at J, leaving 5 bases unmatched. This CDR3 contains 14 residues. This CDR3 is CAISENRGIDTQYF. For the CDR3, the DNA is TGTGCCATCAGTGAAAACAGGGGAATAGATACGCAGTATTTT.

The CDR3 bases are TGTGCCAGCAGCGTAGAAGGCGTGGCCAATGAGCAGTTCTTC. Protein: CASSVEGVANEQFF. The chain combines TRBV9 with TRBJ2-1; unclear D gene. The CDR3 has 14 residues. V was trimmed by 0 bases and J by 6 bases, leaving 10 bases between them. From germline, CDR1 is SGDLS and CDR2 YYNGEE.

The V gene is TRBV21-1, the J gene TRBJ1-1; TRBD1, as called in the table, went unchecked against the DNA. TRBV21-1 is a known pseudogene. The CDR3 covers 14 residues. The CDR3 spells CASSAEGASTEAFF. Written as DNA, the CDR3 is TGTGCCAGCAGCGCGGAGGGGGCGAGCACTGAAGCTTTCTTT.

The rearrangement links TRBV27 to TRBJ1-2, with no clear D. This CDR3 comprises 13 residues. Germline V lookup: CDR1 MNHEY, CDR2 SMNVEV (reference sequence). V shed 6 bases and J shed 4 bases, with 12 bases lying between them. CDR3 sequence: CASSEGVRYGYTF. CDR3 bases: TGTGCCAGCAGCGAGGGTGTTCGCTATGGCTACACCTTC.

This rearrangement joins TRBV9 to TRBJ2-5; no clear D gene. This CDR3 region has 10 residues. The germline V gene has CDR1 SGDLS and CDR2 YYNGEE. V was clipped by 10 bases and J by 5 bases, with 9 bases between them. The CDR3 DNA sequence: TGTGCCCCCCCTGCGGAGACCCAGTACTTC. Protein sequence: CAPPAETQYF.

The chain is built from TRBV7-9 and TRBJ2-7; the match to TRBD1 covers 9 bases. CDR3 length: 15 amino acids. V was clipped by 5 bases and J by 3 bases; unmatched bases: 8. CDR1 is SEHNR and CDR2 is FQNEAQ in the germline V gene (reference sequence). The CDR3 spells CASSPQRDRVYEQYF. Here the CDR3 DNA reads TGTGCCAGCAGCCCACAGAGGGACAGGGTCTACGAGCAGTACTTC.